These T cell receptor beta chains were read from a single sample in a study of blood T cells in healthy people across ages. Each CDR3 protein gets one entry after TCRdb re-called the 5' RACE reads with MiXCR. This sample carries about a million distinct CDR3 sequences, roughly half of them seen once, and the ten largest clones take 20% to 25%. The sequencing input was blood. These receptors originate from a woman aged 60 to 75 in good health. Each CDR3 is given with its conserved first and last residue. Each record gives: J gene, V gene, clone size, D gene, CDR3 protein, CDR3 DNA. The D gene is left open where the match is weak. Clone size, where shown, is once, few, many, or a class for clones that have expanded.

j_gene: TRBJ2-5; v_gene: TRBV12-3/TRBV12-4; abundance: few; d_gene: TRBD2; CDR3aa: CASSSTGTKYF; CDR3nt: TGTGCCAGCAGTTCTACCGGGACTAAGTACTTC
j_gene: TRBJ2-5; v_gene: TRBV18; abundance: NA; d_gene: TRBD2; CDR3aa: CASSPRAGVEETQYF; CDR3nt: TGTGCCAGCTCACCACGAGCGGGAGTGGAGGAGACCCAGTACTTC
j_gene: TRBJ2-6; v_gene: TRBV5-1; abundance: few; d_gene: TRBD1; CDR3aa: CASSEGASEANVLTF; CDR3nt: TGCGCCAGCAGCGAGGGGGCGTCTGAGGCCAACGTCCTGACTTTC
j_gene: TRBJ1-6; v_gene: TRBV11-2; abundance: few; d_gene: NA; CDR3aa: CASSLEGVSYNSPLHF; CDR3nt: TGTGCCAGCAGCTTAGAAGGGGTCTCCTATAATTCACCCCTCCACTTT
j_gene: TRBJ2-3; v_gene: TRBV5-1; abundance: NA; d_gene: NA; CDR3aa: CASSRDRVGSDTQYF; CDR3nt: TGCGCCAGCAGCCGGGATAGGGTAGGATCAGATACGCAGTATTTT
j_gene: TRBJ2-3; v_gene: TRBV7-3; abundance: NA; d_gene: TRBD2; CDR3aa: CASSLTASGSGPDTQYF; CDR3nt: TGTGCCAGCAGCTTAACGGCGAGCGGGAGCGGCCCAGATACGCAGTATTTT
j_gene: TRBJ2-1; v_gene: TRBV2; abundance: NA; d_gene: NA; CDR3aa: CASSEALLGAGRMFF; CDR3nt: TGTGCCAGCAGTGAAGCGCTTTTGGGGGCAGGGCGTATGTTCTTC
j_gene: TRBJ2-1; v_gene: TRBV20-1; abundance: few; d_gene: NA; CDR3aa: CSARVSVLREQFF; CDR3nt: TGCAGTGCTAGAGTGTCCGTGCTAAGGGAGCAGTTCTTC
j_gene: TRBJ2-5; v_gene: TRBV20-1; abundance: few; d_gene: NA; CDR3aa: CSATTRGRALETQYF; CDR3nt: TGCAGTGCGACGACCAGGGGGAGGGCCTTGGAGACCCAGTACTTC
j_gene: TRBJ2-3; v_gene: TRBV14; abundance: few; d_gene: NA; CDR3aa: CASRPSSGDTQYF; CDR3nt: TGTGCCAGCAGGCCAAGTTCCGGTGATACGCAGTATTTT
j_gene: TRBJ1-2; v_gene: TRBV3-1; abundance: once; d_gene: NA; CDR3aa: CASSQDLPTLYGYTF; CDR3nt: TGTGCCAGCAGCCAAGATCTCCCGACGTTGTATGGCTACACCTTC
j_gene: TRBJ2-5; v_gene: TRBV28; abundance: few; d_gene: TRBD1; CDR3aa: CASVLRGLETQYF; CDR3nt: TGTGCCAGCGTTCTGAGGGGGCTGGAGACCCAGTACTTC
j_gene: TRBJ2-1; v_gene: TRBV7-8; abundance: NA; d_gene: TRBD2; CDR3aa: CASSSRVSGNNNEQFF; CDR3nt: TGTGCCAGCAGCTCAAGGGTTAGCGGGAATAACAATGAGCAGTTCTTC
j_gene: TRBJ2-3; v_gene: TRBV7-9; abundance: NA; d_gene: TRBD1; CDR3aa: CASSIRDRRPTDTQYF; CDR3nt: TGTGCCAGCAGCATCCGGGACAGGAGACCCACAGATACGCAGTATTTT
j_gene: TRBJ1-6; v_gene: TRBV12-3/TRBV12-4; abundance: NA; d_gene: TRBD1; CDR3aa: CASRRSGGNSPLHF; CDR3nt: TGTGCCAGCAGGCGGTCAGGGGGCAATTCACCCCTCCACTTT
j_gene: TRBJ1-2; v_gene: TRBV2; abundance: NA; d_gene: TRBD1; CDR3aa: CASRKTGASSNYGYTF; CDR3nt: TGTGCCAGCAGGAAGACAGGGGCGAGTTCCAACTATGGCTACACCTTC
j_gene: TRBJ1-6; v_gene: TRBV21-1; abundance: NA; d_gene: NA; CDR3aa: CASSKSYSPLHF; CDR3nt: TGTGCCAGCAGCAAATCGTATTCACCCCTCCACTTT
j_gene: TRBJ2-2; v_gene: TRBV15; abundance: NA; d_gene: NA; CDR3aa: CATSRDGETTGELFF; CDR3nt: TGTGCCACCAGCAGAGATGGCGAAACCACCGGGGAGCTGTTTTTT
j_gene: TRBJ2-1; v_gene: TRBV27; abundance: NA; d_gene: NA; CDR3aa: CASSLFERSSYNEQFF; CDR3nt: TGTGCCAGCAGTTTATTTGAGAGGTCCTCCTACAATGAGCAGTTCTTC
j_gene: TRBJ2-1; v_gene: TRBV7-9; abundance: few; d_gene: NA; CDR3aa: CASSPLGRVGNEQFF; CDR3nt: TGTGCCAGCAGCCCCCTCGGTAGGGTCGGGAATGAGCAGTTCTTC
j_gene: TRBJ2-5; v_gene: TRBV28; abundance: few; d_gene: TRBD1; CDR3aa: CASSATGVKETQYF; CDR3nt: TGTGCCAGCAGTGCGACAGGGGTGAAAGAGACCCAGTACTTC
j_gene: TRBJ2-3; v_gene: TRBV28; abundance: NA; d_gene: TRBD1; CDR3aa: CASSSTGTASTDTQYF; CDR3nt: TGTGCCAGCAGTTCGACCGGGACAGCTAGCACAGATACGCAGTATTTT
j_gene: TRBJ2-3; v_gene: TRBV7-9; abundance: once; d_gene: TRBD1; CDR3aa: CASSQNQGALGTDTQYF; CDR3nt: TGTGCCAGCAGCCAAAACCAGGGGGCCCTTGGCACAGATACGCAGTATTTT
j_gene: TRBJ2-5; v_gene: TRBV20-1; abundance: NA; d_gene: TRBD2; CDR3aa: CSAPPGLAGQETQYF; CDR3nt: TGCAGTGCCCCTCCGGGACTAGCGGGACAAGAGACCCAGTACTTC
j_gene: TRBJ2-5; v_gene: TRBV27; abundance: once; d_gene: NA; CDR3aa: CASAVGGTQYF; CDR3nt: TGTGCCAGCGCTGTAGGTGGGACCCAGTACTTC
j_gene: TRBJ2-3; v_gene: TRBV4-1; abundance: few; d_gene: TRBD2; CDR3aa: CASSPGIAGVNTQYF; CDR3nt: TGCGCCAGCAGCCCCGGGATAGCGGGAGTTAATACGCAGTATTTT
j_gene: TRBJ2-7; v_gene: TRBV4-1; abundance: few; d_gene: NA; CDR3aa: CASSQYPGRSYEQYF; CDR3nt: TGCGCCAGCAGCCAATATCCGGGAAGGTCTTACGAGCAGTACTTC
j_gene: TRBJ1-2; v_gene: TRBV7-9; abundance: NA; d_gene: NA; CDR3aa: CASSSSGQVSYTF; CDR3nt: TGTGCCAGCAGCTCGTCCGGACAAGTAAGCTACACCTTC
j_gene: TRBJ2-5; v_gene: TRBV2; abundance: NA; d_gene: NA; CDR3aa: CASKINYNEQYF; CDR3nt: TGTGCCAGCAAGATTAACTATAATGAGCAGTACTTC
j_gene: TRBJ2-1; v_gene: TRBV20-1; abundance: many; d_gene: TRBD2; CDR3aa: CSAREGGGRAHEQFF; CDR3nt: TGCAGTGCTAGAGAAGGAGGCGGGAGGGCCCATGAGCAGTTCTTC
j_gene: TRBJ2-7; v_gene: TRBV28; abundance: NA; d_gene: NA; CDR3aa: CASSFKPDRSYEQYF; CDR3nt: TGTGCCAGCAGTTTCAAGCCGGACAGATCCTACGAGCAGTACTTC
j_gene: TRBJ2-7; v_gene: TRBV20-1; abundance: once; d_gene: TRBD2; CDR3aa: CSASRLAGFHYEQYF; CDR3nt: TGCAGTGCTAGTCGACTAGCGGGATTCCACTACGAGCAGTACTTC
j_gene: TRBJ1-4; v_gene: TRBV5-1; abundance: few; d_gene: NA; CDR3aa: CASSINGGPNEKLFF; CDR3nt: TGCGCCAGCAGTATTAATGGTGGTCCGAATGAAAAACTGTTTTTT
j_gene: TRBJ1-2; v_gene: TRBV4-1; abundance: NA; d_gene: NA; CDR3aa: CASSQDPRRGVQGLGGYTF; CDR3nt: TGCGCCAGCAGCCAAGATCCCCGCCGGGGCGTACAGGGTCTTGGCGGCTACACCTTC
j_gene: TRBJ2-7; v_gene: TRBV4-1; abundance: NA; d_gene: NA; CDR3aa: CTSSQWDTYEQYF; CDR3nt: TGCACCAGCAGCCAATGGGATACCTACGAGCAGTACTTC
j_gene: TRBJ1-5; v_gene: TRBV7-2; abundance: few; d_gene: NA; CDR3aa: CASSLRSGADQPQHF; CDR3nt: TGTGCCAGCAGCTTACGTTCAGGGGCGGATCAGCCCCAGCATTTT
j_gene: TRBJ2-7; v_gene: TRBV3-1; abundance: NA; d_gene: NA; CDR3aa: CASSQGPRDREQYF; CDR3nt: TGTGCCAGCAGCCAAGGGCCTCGCGATCGTGAGCAGTACTTC
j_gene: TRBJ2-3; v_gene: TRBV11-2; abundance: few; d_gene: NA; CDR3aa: CASSLELVDTQYF; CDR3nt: TGTGCCAGCAGCTTAGAACTGGTGGATACGCAGTATTTT
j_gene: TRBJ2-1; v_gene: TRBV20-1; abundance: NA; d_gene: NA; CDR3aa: CSAHLPGAGSYNEQFF; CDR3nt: TGCAGTGCCCACCTACCGGGGGCGGGTTCCTACAATGAGCAGTTCTTC
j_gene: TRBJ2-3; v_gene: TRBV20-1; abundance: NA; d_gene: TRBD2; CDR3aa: CSAKLAGVTDTQYF; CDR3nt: TGCAGTGCTAAACTAGCGGGGGTCACAGATACGCAGTATTTT
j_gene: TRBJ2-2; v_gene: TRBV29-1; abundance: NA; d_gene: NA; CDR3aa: CSVPLNPPGELFF; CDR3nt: TGCAGCGTTCCTTTAAACCCCCCCGGGGAGCTGTTTTTT
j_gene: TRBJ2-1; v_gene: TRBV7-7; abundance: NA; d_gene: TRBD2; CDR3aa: CASSLAGGPSDEQFF; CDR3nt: TGTGCCAGCAGCCTAGCGGGAGGGCCCAGTGATGAGCAGTTCTTC